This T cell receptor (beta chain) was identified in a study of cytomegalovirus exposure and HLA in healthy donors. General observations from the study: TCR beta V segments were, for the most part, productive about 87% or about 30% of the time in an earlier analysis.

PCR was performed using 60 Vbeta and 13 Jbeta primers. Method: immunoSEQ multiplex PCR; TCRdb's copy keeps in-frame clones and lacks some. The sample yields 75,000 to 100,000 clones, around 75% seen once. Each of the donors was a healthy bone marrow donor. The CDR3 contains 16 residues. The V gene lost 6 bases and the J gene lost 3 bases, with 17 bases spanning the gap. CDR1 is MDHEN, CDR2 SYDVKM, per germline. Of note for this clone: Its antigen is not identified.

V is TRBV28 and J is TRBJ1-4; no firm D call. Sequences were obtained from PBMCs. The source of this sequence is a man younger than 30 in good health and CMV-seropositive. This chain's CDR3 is CASSWRGGWANEKLFF. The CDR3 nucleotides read TGTGCCAGCAGCTGGAGAGGTGGTTGGGCTAATGAAAAACTGTTTTTT.